This T cell receptor beta chain derives from a study of shared T cell receptors in the human thymus. Libraries were prepared by immunoSEQ multiplex PCR; TCRdb keeps only in-frame clonotypes and omits some of them. The sample lists about 610,000 clones; roughly 88% were seen once. These data were also filed under a second study, of human thymus T cells. That study reports: Donor material was obtained from healthy Finnish infants undergoing corrective surgery for congenital heart defects. Corrective cardiac surgery supplied the resected thymus tissue. Thymic and blood repertoires appeared to show biased V and J gene usage. A high degree of thymic repertoire overlap among unrelated individuals was reported in related research.

This clonotype was obtained from a boy under two years old with a congenital heart defect. Sequenced input: thymocytes.

The CDR3 sequence is CASRKGPGQGRETQYF. CDR3 DNA: TGTGCCAGCAGAAAGGGACCGGGACAGGGGAGGGAGACCCAGTACTTC. The genes are TRBV28 and TRBJ2-5; TRBD1 matches 10 bases. The CDR3 is 16 amino acids. V was clipped by 6 bases and J by 5 bases; unmatched bases: 12. Germline V gene sequence: CDR1 MDHEN, CDR2 SYDVKM.